A single sample gave rise to the 15 T cell receptor beta chains below, sequenced in a study of cytomegalovirus exposure and HLA in healthy donors. PCR amplification relied on 60 Vbeta primers (plus 13 Jbeta primers). Profiling relied on immunoSEQ multiplex PCR, and the TCRdb table lists in-frame clones only, not all of them. The sample consists of roughly 65,000 clones, 65% to 70% of them appearing once. Sample: PBMCs. All receptors come from a man between 35 and 55 years old in good health and CMV-seropositive.

CDR3 loop: CASGPNRGASSYNEQFF. Written as DNA, the CDR3 is TGTGCTAGTGGTCCGAACAGGGGCGCGAGCTCCTACAATGAGCAGTTCTTC. The chain recombines TRBV12-5 with TRBJ2-1, with 7 bases lining up with TRBD1. The trim removed 5 bases at V and 0 bases at J, leaving 10 bases unmatched. CDR1 LGHNT and CDR2 FRNRAP come from the germline V gene. The CDR3 is 17 residues long.

The chain carries TRBV7-9 and TRBJ1-5, with 9 bases matching TRBD1. Germline CDR1 is SEHNR and CDR2 is FQNEAQ (reference sequence). This CDR3 region has 14 residues. With 2 bases clipped from V and 9 bases from J, the junction kept 5 bases outside the gene matches. DNA for the CDR3: TGTGCCAGCAGCTTAACAGGGGGCGCGGGGCCCCAGCATTTT. Protein: CASSLTGGAGPQHF.

This clone has a handful of counts. The chain links TRBV19 to TRBJ2-7; 8 bases fit TRBD2. V gave up 3 bases and J gave up 6 bases; unmatched junction bases: 7. This CDR3 is built from 14 residues. The germline V gene encodes CDR1 LNHDA and CDR2 SQIVND (reference sequence). The CDR3 bases are TGTGCCAGTAGTATTGGCGGGGGGTCGTTCGAGCAGTACTTC. The encoded protein is CASSIGGGSFEQYF.

The chain has TRBV6-5 and TRBJ1-1, with TRBD1 matching 10 bases. The CDR3 length is 14 residues. CDR1 and CDR2 (germline): MNHEY, SVGAGI. V was pared by 6 bases and J by 10 bases, with 11 bases of the junction left unmatched. The CDR3 sequence is CASRDRDRGGIAFF. For the CDR3, the DNA is TGTGCCAGCAGAGACAGGGACAGGGGAGGAATAGCTTTCTTT.

A remark on this clone: Other DNA sequences in the sample encode the same CDR3. This chain joins TRBV27 and TRBJ2-7, with TRBD2 matching 13 bases. The CDR3 is 13 amino acids. V lost 6 bases, J lost 5 bases, and 1 base stayed unmatched. The germline CDR1 and CDR2 sequences are MNHEY and SMNVEV (reference sequence). The CDR3 sequence: CASRLAGGNEQYF. Written as DNA, the CDR3 is TGTGCCAGCAGACTAGCGGGAGGGAACGAGCAGTACTTC.

This rearrangement joins TRBV5-1 to TRBJ1-6; 9 positions match TRBD1. The CDR3 is made up of 15 amino acids. Germline V lookup: CDR1 SGHRS, CDR2 YFSETQ. With V trimmed by 4 bases and J by 5 bases, 4 bases remained unmatched. This CDR3 is CASSAGQGHNSPLHF. The CDR3 nucleotides are TGCGCCAGCAGCGCGGGACAGGGCCATAATTCACCCCTCCACTTT.

V usage is TRBV11-2 and J usage is TRBJ1-4, with D uncertain. The V gene's germline CDR1 is SGHAT and CDR2 FQNNGV. This CDR3 is built from 14 residues. V shed 1 base and J shed 12 bases, with 15 bases lying between them. The DNA of the CDR3 is TGTGCCAGCAGCTTAGGGGCAGGAGGTGGTGAACTGTTTTTT. The encoded protein is CASSLGAGGGELFF.

The chain is built from TRBV14 and TRBJ2-3; 8 bases agree with TRBD2. Germline CDR1 is SGHDN and CDR2 is FVKESK. This CDR3 is 16 amino acids long. The junction had 7 bases not matched to a gene; V was cut back by 5 bases and J by 0 bases. This CDR3 reads CASSSRLARSTDTQYF. The CDR3 DNA reads as TGTGCCAGCAGCTCCAGACTAGCGCGAAGCACAGATACGCAGTATTTT.

This clone occurred many times. The chain recombines TRBV4-3 with TRBJ2-1; D call uncertain. Trimming removed 0 bases at V and 6 bases at J, with 6 bases between. In germline, CDR1 is LGHNA, CDR2 YSLEER. The CDR3 runs 13 residues. The CDR3 is CASSQEAANEQFF. The CDR3 DNA follows: TGCGCCAGCAGCCAAGAAGCCGCCAATGAGCAGTTCTTC.

This chain connects TRBV15 to TRBJ2-5; TRBD1 matches 7 bases. The J call may be incorrect, as the DNA end agrees better with TRBJ2-7. Germline CDR1 and CDR2: LNHNV and YYDKDF (reference sequence). The CDR3 sequence is 15 residues long. The CDR3 loop reads CATSRGDRSSYEQYF. In nucleotides, the CDR3 is TGTGCCACCAGCAGAGGGGACAGAAGCTCCTACGAGCAGTACTTC.

The chain links TRBV2 to TRBJ2-5; D uncertain. Judging by the DNA end, TRBJ2-7 fits better; the J call may be wrong. This CDR3 contains 15 residues. Germline V gene sequence: CDR1 SNHLY, CDR2 FYNNEI. The CDR3 spells CASAHLVMKTYEQYF. CDR3 in DNA: TGTGCCAGCGCCCATTTGGTGATGAAAACCTACGAGCAGTACTTC.

The V gene is TRBV7-2, the J gene TRBJ2-6; the match to TRBD2 covers 8 bases. Trimming removed 8 bases from V and 3 bases from J; junction bases left unmatched: 9. Germline loops: CDR1 SGHTA, CDR2 FQGNSA. The CDR3 extends over 16 amino acids. The chain's CDR3 is CASPLGRDSGANVLTF. Written as DNA, the CDR3 is TGTGCCAGCCCCCTCGGGAGGGATAGTGGGGCCAACGTCCTGACTTTC.

The chain uses TRBV6-6 and TRBJ2-7; no clear D gene. This CDR3 is 12 amino acids long. Germline lookup yields CDR1 MNHNY and CDR2 SVGAGI (reference sequence). Here the CDR3 reads CACGHSTYEQYF. The CDR3 region has the DNA TGTGCGTGTGGTCACTCTACCTACGAGCAGTACTTC.

This chain joins TRBV4-1 and TRBJ2-5; 7 bases are a match to TRBD1. Germline lookup yields CDR1 MGHRA and CDR2 YSYEKL. V was pared by 0 bases and J by 2 bases, with 6 bases of the junction left unmatched. This CDR3 has 16 amino acids. The CDR3, as DNA: TGCGCCAGCAGCCAAGAACATGGGGGACAGCAAGAGACCCAGTACTTC. Amino acids: CASSQEHGGQQETQYF.

The chain joins TRBV10-2 to TRBJ1-1; D might be TRBD1 (5 bases). CDR3 length: 13 residues. The V end was cut by 5 bases, the J end by 4 bases, with 11 bases between. Germline V gene data show CDR1 as WSHSY and CDR2 as SAAADI. This CDR3 is CASSRGGSTEAFF. CDR3 nucleotides: TGCGCCAGCAGTAGGGGCGGGAGCACTGAAGCTTTCTTT.